This is a list of T cell receptor beta chains from one sample in a study of T cell repertoires in cytomegalovirus infection. TCRdb re-derived calls from the reads in MiXCR, one entry per CDR3 protein. The sample has roughly 500,000 distinct CDR3 sequences, about 39% seen once. The antigens for these receptors are not known. The sequencing here drew on cultured PBMCs, taken from culture after CMV antigen stimulation. Receptors were obtained from a human donor in good health (CMV status not recorded). Some clones in this sample may be carry-over from other donors' samples. CDR3s include the opening cysteine and the closing phenylalanine or tryptophan. A D gene is named only where the DNA matches it firmly. Size is omitted from some rows. Given values are once, few, many or a class for expanded clones.

d_gene,j_gene,v_gene,abundance,CDR3nt,CDR3aa
.,TRBJ2-7,TRBV6-1,.,TGTGCCAGCCGAGAAATTTTTTACGAGCAGTACTTC,CASREIFYEQYF
TRBD1,TRBJ2-3,TRBV28,.,TGTGCCAGCAGTTTGCCGACAGGGGGCACAGATACGCAGTATTTT,CASSLPTGGTDTQYF
.,TRBJ1-1,TRBV6-2/TRBV6-3,.,TGTGCCAGCAGAGTCAGGTCCTCGAACACTGAAGCTTTCTTT,CASRVRSSNTEAFF
TRBD2,TRBJ2-7,TRBV7-6,few,TGTGCCAGCAGCTTAGCGCCAGCGGGAGGGTCGTACGAGCAGTACTTC,CASSLAPAGGSYEQYF
TRBD2,TRBJ2-1,TRBV29-1,once,TGCAGCGTTGCGGGACTAGCGGGAGTAAAGTACAATGAGCAGTTCTTC,CSVAGLAGVKYNEQFF
.,TRBJ1-1,TRBV7-2,few,TGTGCCAGCAGCTTCAGGGATCCGTCCACTGAAGCTTTCTTT,CASSFRDPSTEAFF
TRBD1,TRBJ2-7,TRBV19,few,TGTGCCAGTAGTACAGGGACAGGGATGTACGAGCAGTACTTC,CASSTGTGMYEQYF
.,TRBJ2-2,TRBV7-9,.,TGTGCCAGCTCAGGAAGGCGAACCGGGGAGCTGTTTTTT,CASSGRRTGELFF
.,TRBJ2-5,TRBV27,.,TGTGCCAGCAGTTTGGTGGGAGACAGGACCCAGTACTTC,CASSLVGDRTQYF
TRBD2,TRBJ2-7,TRBV12-3/TRBV12-4,.,TGTGCCAGCAGCCGGGGTGGCCGGCAGAGCGGGGCCGCCTACGAGCAGTACTTC,CASSRGGRQSGAAYEQYF
TRBD2,TRBJ2-5,TRBV7-6,few,TGTGCCAGCAGCTTAGAGGGTCGGGCGGGAGGGCCGGGCGAGACCCAGTACTTC,CASSLEGRAGGPGETQYF
.,TRBJ2-2,TRBV20-1,.,TGCAGTGCTAGAGACCGACAGACCTACACCGGGGAGCTGTTTTTT,CSARDRQTYTGELFF
.,TRBJ2-3,TRBV6-5,.,TGTGCCAGCAGTTACGGTCAAGGGATTACAGATACGCAGTATTTT,CASSYGQGITDTQYF
TRBD1,TRBJ2-6,TRBV11-3,.,TGTGCCAGCAGCGAACAGGGGGCGAGGAAGCGGGGAAAATTTTCTGGGGCCAACGTCCTGACTTTC,CASSEQGARKRGKFSGANVLTF
.,TRBJ2-2,TRBV7-2,.,TGTGCCAGCAGCCCCCGAAGGGGACGTTCCGGGGAGCTGTTTTTT,CASSPRRGRSGELFF
TRBD1,TRBJ2-7,TRBV6-2/TRBV6-3,.,TGTGCCAGCAGGGGATGGACAGGGGGTCCCTACGAGCAGTACTTC,CASRGWTGGPYEQYF
.,TRBJ2-3,TRBV10-3,.,TGTGCCATCAGTGAGCCGGGCGGCGGGACAGATACGCAGTATTTT,CAISEPGGGTDTQYF
.,TRBJ1-6,TRBV28,once,TGTGCCAGCAGCCGGGTGGCCCTCCACTTT,CASSRVALHF
TRBD1,TRBJ1-5,TRBV19,.,TGTGCCAGTAGGACCAGGGGGAATAGCAATCAGCCCCAGCATTTT,CASRTRGNSNQPQHF
.,TRBJ2-2,TRBV6-2/TRBV6-3,few,TGTGCCAGCAGCCCCTGGAGAGGGGCAGGGAAGGCCGGGGAGCTGTTTTTT,CASSPWRGAGKAGELFF
.,TRBJ2-2,TRBV12-3/TRBV12-4,many,TGTGCCAGCAGTTTAATTCCCACCGGGGAGCTGTTTTTT,CASSLIPTGELFF
TRBD1,TRBJ1-2,TRBV2,.,TGTGCCAGCAGAGCCACCGGGACAGGGGCTTTTGGCTACACCTTC,CASRATGTGAFGYTF